One and the same sample provided the 24 T cell receptor beta chains below, sequenced in a study of T cell repertoires in cytomegalovirus infection. One entry per CDR3 protein results from TCRdb running MiXCR on the reads. In the table there are approximately 500,000 distinct CDR3 sequences, 16% of which are singletons. The sample was CD8+ T cells from PBMCs. These receptors were collected from a human donor in good health (CMV status not recorded). Some clones in this sample may be carry-over from other donors' samples.

This clonotype occurred a few times. The V gene is TRBV6-6, the J gene TRBJ2-1; 12 nucleotides line up with TRBD2. Germline V gives CDR1 MNHNY, CDR2 SVGAGI (reference sequence). The length of the CDR3 is 18 residues. The V segment lost 2 bases and the J segment 7 bases; nucleotides outside the gene matches: 12. The CDR3 nucleotides read TGTGCCAGCAGTTACGCCCCGACTAGCGGGAGATCTTTTAATGAGCAGTTCTTC. Amino acid sequence: CASSYAPTSGRSFNEQFF.

This clonotype has a handful of counts. CDR3 residues: CASSLGRWQQETQYF. In DNA, the CDR3 is TGTGCCAGCAGCTTAGGTCGGTGGCAGCAAGAGACCCAGTACTTC. This rearrangement joins TRBV5-5 to TRBJ2-5; D unresolved. The V gene lost 2 bases and the J gene lost 2 bases, with 13 bases spanning the gap. The germline gives CDR1 SGHKS, CDR2 YYEKEE (reference sequence). CDR3 length: 15 amino acids.

This clonotype was recorded at least ten times. The V call is TRBV7-8, the J call TRBJ1-4; the D is unclear. Germline assignment: CDR1 SGHVS and CDR2 FQNEAQ. The CDR3 is made up of 14 amino acids. V shed 5 bases and J shed 5 bases, with 12 bases lying between them. The CDR3 nucleotides are TGTGCCAGCAGCCCCAGTTTGGACAATGAAAAACTGTTTTTT. This translates into CASSPSLDNEKLFF.

The chain uses TRBV19 and TRBJ1-2; 8 bases line up with TRBD1. This CDR3 spans 11 amino acids. Germline CDR1 reads LNHDA; CDR2 reads SQIVND (reference sequence). The trim removed 9 bases at V and 6 bases at J, leaving 3 bases unmatched. CDR3 sequence: CASKTGDGYTF. The CDR3 region has the DNA TGTGCCAGCAAGACAGGGGATGGCTACACCTTC.

This clonotype was observed once. The gene calls are TRBV27 and TRBJ2-3; no firm D call. Trimming cost V 3 bases and J 1 base, with 5 bases left between them. The CDR3 loop spans 13 amino acids. CDR1 and CDR2 from the germline V gene are MNHEY and SMNVEV (reference sequence). CDR3 nucleotides: TGTGCCAGCAGTTTCACTCGCACAGATACGCAGTATTTT. As protein: CASSFTRTDTQYF.

This clonotype was picked up a small number of times. V is TRBV15 and J is TRBJ2-5, with D perhaps TRBD2 (6 bases). V lost 4 bases to trimming and J lost 5 bases, with 17 bases between them. CDR1 LNHNV and CDR2 YYDKDF come from the germline V gene (reference sequence). CDR3 length: 15 amino acids. This CDR3 reads CATSTLRESRETQYF. CDR3 bases: TGTGCCACCAGCACCCTACGGGAGTCCAGGGAGACCCAGTACTTC.

This clonotype was picked up a small number of times. V is TRBV20-1 and J is TRBJ1-1; D is unresolved. Per the germline V gene, CDR1 is DFQATT and CDR2 is SNEGSKA (reference sequence). The CDR3 has 15 amino acids. The CDR3 region is CRILDRPRANTEAFF. The CDR3 nucleotides are TGCAGAATATTGGACCGCCCAAGAGCGAACACTGAAGCTTTCTTT.

The chain is built from TRBV28 and TRBJ2-7; a possible D gene is TRBD2 (6 bases). The CDR3 consists of 16 residues. From germline, CDR1 is MDHEN and CDR2 SYDVKM. V lost 4 bases, J lost 0 bases, and 16 bases lay in between. DNA for the CDR3: TGTGCCAGCAGTTCGACTAGGGGTGGCGTCTCCTACGAGCAGTACTTC. Protein product: CASSSTRGGVSYEQYF.

This clonotype was seen many times. Written as DNA, the CDR3 is TGTGCCAGCAGCTCGGGACAGCTATACTACACCTTC. Protein: CASSSGQLYYTF. The chain combines TRBV7-9 with TRBJ1-2; 7 bases are shared with TRBD1. V shed 4 bases and J 10 bases; nucleotides not matched to a gene: 6. This CDR3 comprises 12 residues. Germline CDR1 is SEHNR and CDR2 is FQNEAQ (reference sequence).

This clonotype was seen only once. V is TRBV28 and J is TRBJ2-4; possibly TRBD1 for D (6 bases). The CDR3 covers 14 residues. From germline, CDR1 is MDHEN and CDR2 SYDVKM. The ends were cut back, 6 bases at V and 1 base at J, with 10 bases in the middle. DNA of the CDR3: TGTGCCAGCAGCCGTGACAGGGCCAAAAACATTCAGTACTTC. Protein: CASSRDRAKNIQYF.

The V and J genes are TRBV9 and TRBJ1-2; TRBD1 might be the D (6 bases). Trimming took off 2 bases at V and 5 bases at J, with 13 bases between the two ends. The CDR3 runs 14 residues. The germline CDR1 and CDR2 sequences are SGDLS and YYNGEE. The CDR3 nucleotides are TGTGCCAGCAGCGTGGGGGGGGGGACATATGGCTACACCTTC. Translated, it gives CASSVGGGTYGYTF.

In its sample, this clonotype was seen a few times. This chain joins TRBV15 and TRBJ2-7; 11 bases line up with TRBD1. Germline trimming cut 0 bases from V and 4 bases from J; bases unmatched to any gene: 11. CDR3 size: 18 residues. Looked up from germline, CDR1 is LNHNV and CDR2 is YYDKDF (reference sequence). The CDR3 is CATSRDRGQGARGYEQYF. The CDR3 DNA sequence: TGTGCCACCAGCAGAGATCGAGGACAGGGGGCGCGAGGATACGAGCAGTACTTC.

The rearrangement joins TRBV19 to TRBJ1-5, with D tentatively TRBD1 (5 bases). CDR1 is LNHDA, CDR2 SQIVND, per germline (reference sequence). Trimming removed 6 bases from V and 5 bases from J, with 23 bases in between. The CDR3 contains 17 residues. The CDR3 DNA is TGTGCCAGTAGCGAGAAGAGGGGTTCGGGATCGTATCAGCCCCAGCATTTT. Encoded protein: CASSEKRGSGSYQPQHF.

A word on this clonotype: A much larger clone lies one base from this, so it may be a read error. This chain joins TRBV5-1 and TRBJ2-1, with TRBD2 matching over 8 bases. Germline V gene sequence: CDR1 SGHRS, CDR2 YFSETQ. The CDR3 has 18 amino acids. The CDR3 DNA is TGCGCCAGCAGCGTCACCTACTCAGCGGGAGATACCTACAATGAGCAGTTATTC. The encoded protein is CASSVTYSAGDTYNEQLF.

Points on this clonotype: A read error may explain this, as a much larger clone is one base away. The V gene is TRBV19, the J gene TRBJ2-1; D gene ambiguous. V dropped 9 bases and J dropped 3 bases, with 9 bases sitting between them. There are 12 residues in the CDR3. Per the germline V gene, CDR1 is LNHDA and CDR2 is SQIVND (reference sequence). CDR3 sequence (DNA): TGTGCCAGCCAGCGAGGCTACAATGAGCAGTTCTTC. Its translation is CASQRGYNEQFF.

In this sample, this clonotype turned up a few times. This chain links TRBV9 with TRBJ2-3, with D unclear. The CDR3 has 13 amino acids. V shed 3 bases and J shed 2 bases, with 7 bases lying between them. Germline CDR1 SGDLS, CDR2 YYNGEE. The CDR3 DNA reads TGTGCCAGCAGCGCCTCCTTCACAGATACGCAGTATTTT. It codes for CASSASFTDTQYF.

This clonotype was counted ten times or more. The chain recombines TRBV28 with TRBJ2-4; TRBD2 aligns across 16 bases. Germline values: CDR1 MDHEN, CDR2 SYDVKM. Trimming took 3 bases from V and 0 from J; bases not matched to a gene: 8. The CDR3 runs to 20 residues. The CDR3 reads CASSLPGLAGGELAKNIQYF. The CDR3 nucleotides read TGTGCCAGCAGTTTGCCGGGACTAGCGGGAGGGGAACTAGCCAAAAACATTCAGTACTTC.

As to this clonotype: Since the CDR3 does not end with the conserved phenylalanine or tryptophan, this likely comes from a read error. V gene TRBV19 combines with J gene TRBJ2-1; 11 bases line up with TRBD2. Germline loops: CDR1 LNHDA, CDR2 SQIVND (reference sequence). Trimming took 10 bases from V and 4 from J; bases not matched to a gene: 9. The CDR3 has 15 residues. The CDR3 protein is CATTKTSGAYNEQFL. For the CDR3, the DNA is TGTGCCACCACTAAGACTAGCGGGGCATACAATGAGCAGTTCTTA.

A note on this clonotype: An end of the junction differs from the germline gene, which may be a read error. The chain carries TRBV5-1 and TRBJ1-3, with unresolved D. The CDR3 is made up of 15 amino acids. Germline V lookup: CDR1 SGHRS, CDR2 YFSETQ. CDR3 in amino acids: CASRQTGDSGSTIYF. CDR3 DNA: TGCGCCAGCAGACAGACCGGCGACTCTGGAAGCACCATATATTTT.

This clonotype was detected only a few times. The rearrangement links TRBV5-5 to TRBJ1-4, with D uncertain. Germline CDR1 reads SGHKS; CDR2 reads YYEKEE (reference sequence). The CDR3 consists of 16 residues. The V end lost 2 bases, the J end lost 7 bases, and 18 bases lay between the germline ends. In DNA, the CDR3 is TGTGCCAGCAGCTTCCCCCCAGGACTAGAGGTTGAAAAACTGTTTTTT. Translating it yields CASSFPPGLEVEKLFF.

The chain joins TRBV12-3 or TRBV12-4 to TRBJ1-4; D is unresolved. This CDR3 region has 14 residues. The V and J ends lost 5 bases and 8 bases respectively, with 15 bases between them. CDR3 DNA sequence: TGTGCCAGCAGTCCGGGAGGAGGAAGGGAAAAACTGTTTTTT. It codes for CASSPGGGREKLFF.

This clonotype was seen many times. The chain uses TRBV7-6 and TRBJ1-5; D call uncertain. V was clipped by 3 bases and J by 5 bases, with 8 bases between them. Germline V gene data show CDR1 as SGHVS and CDR2 as FNYEAQ. CDR3 length equals 13 residues. CDR3 nucleotides: TGTGCCAGCAGCTTTGGGGTTGATCAGCCCCAGCATTTT. Protein: CASSFGVDQPQHF.

This clonotype was counted between two and nine times. The chain combines TRBV3-1 with TRBJ2-1; 7 bases are a match to TRBD1. Germline V gives CDR1 LGHDT, CDR2 YNNKEL (reference sequence). The CDR3 totals 16 residues. V shed 0 bases, J shed 3 bases, and the junction held 5 bases outside the gene matches. The CDR3 loop reads CASSQDLGQYYNEQFF. The CDR3 DNA reads TGTGCCAGCAGCCAAGATCTGGGACAGTACTACAATGAGCAGTTCTTC.

This clonotype was seen ten or more times. This chain links TRBV12-3 or TRBV12-4 with TRBJ2-7; D possibly corresponds to TRBD1 (6 bases). The CDR3 spans 17 residues. The V gene lost 1 base and the J gene lost 2 bases, with 18 bases spanning the gap. The CDR3 loop reads CASSLGGPIAGTYEQYF. Here the CDR3 DNA reads TGTGCCAGCAGTTTAGGGGGGCCCATCGCCGGGACCTACGAGCAGTACTTC.